These 16 T cell receptor beta chains share one sample of origin, sequenced in a study of T-cell memory formation after mild COVID-19. TCRdb used MiXCR to reprocess the 5' RACE reads, holding one entry per CDR3 protein. Of fewer than 70,000 distinct CDR3 sequences in the sample, 9% to 9.5% were seen once. Sequenced input: PBMCs or a T cell subset sorted from them (not recorded which). All receptors derive from a man aged 18 to 29 who had mild COVID-19 (a few samples of this study predate the infection). Cell type and time point are not known.

This CDR3 is CASSFRQGRNIQYF. The CDR3, as DNA: TGTGCCAGCAGTTTTCGGCAGGGGAGGAACATTCAGTACTTC. The chain couples TRBV12-3 or TRBV12-4 to TRBJ2-4; D could derive from TRBD1 or TRBD2 (6 bases each). This CDR3 has 14 residues. Trimming cost V 3 bases and J 7 bases, with 13 bases left between them.

The rearrangement joins TRBV5-1 to TRBJ1-6; TRBD1 is a possible D gene (5 bases). In germline, CDR1 is SGHRS, CDR2 YFSETQ. Trimming took off 5 bases at V and 10 bases at J, with 16 bases between the two ends. This CDR3 contains 14 residues. In DNA, the CDR3 is TGCGCCAGCAGTTCCAAGTCCAGGGAATCACCCCTCCACTTT. Its protein is CASSSKSRESPLHF. Full variable domain (rest looked up from reference TRBV5-1 and TRBJ1-6): KAGVTQTPRYLIKTRGQQVTLSCSPISGHRSVSWYQQTPGQGLQFLFEYFSETQRNKGNFPGRFSGRQFSNSRSEMNVSTLELGDSALYLCASSSKSRESPLHFGNGTRLTVT.

This clonotype was seen a handful of times. This sequence joins TRBV7-8 and TRBJ2-2; 12 bases agree with TRBD2. The CDR3 is 18 amino acids. J was trimmed by 6 bases and V by 5 bases; bases with no gene match: 13. The V gene's germline CDR1 is SGHVS and CDR2 FQNEAQ. The CDR3 reads CASSSRLAGAGVSGELFF. CDR3 DNA: TGTGCCAGCAGCAGCAGACTAGCGGGGGCCGGGGTGTCCGGGGAGCTGTTTTTT.

The table lists this clonotype with a few counts. The chain is built from TRBV7-2 and TRBJ1-2; 8 bases are shared with TRBD1. CDR1 SGHTA and CDR2 FQGNSA come from the germline V gene. The V and J ends lost 6 bases and 0 bases, in that order; junction bases with no gene match: 6. The CDR3 spans 15 residues. CDR3 nucleotides: TGTGCCAGCAGATTCGACAGGGGAGCTAACTATGGCTACACCTTC. Its protein is CASRFDRGANYGYTF.

This clonotype was counted only a few times. The J gene is TRBJ1-1, the V gene TRBV28; 7 bases align to TRBD1. Germline V CDR1 and CDR2: MDHEN, SYDVKM. With V trimmed by 4 bases and J by 6 bases, 11 bases remained unmatched. The CDR3 has 15 residues. DNA for the CDR3: TGTGCCAGCAGTTCACCCGGGACAGAGGCGTCTGAAGCTTTCTTT. It yields the protein CASSSPGTEASEAFF.

The gene calls are TRBV5-1 and TRBJ2-5, with 7 bases lining up with TRBD1. CDR1 is SGHRS and CDR2 is YFSETQ in the germline V gene. The CDR3 sequence is 15 residues long. The ends lost 1 base at V and 2 bases at J; junction bases unmatched: 5. In DNA, the CDR3 is TGCGCCAGCAGCTTGTTGACAGGGACACAAGAGACCCAGTACTTC. It translates to CASSLLTGTQETQYF.

This clonotype was seen at least ten times. The CDR3, as DNA: TGTGCCAGCAGCTCCCGCGGACAGAAGAGCTCCTACGAGCAGTACTTC. Protein: CASSSRGQKSSYEQYF. The chain combines TRBV7-2 with TRBJ2-7, with a possible D match to TRBD1 (6 bases). V gave up 4 bases and J gave up 0 bases, with 16 bases separating them. The germline CDR1 and CDR2 sequences are SGHTA and FQGNSA. The CDR3 length is 16 residues.

This clonotype was seen only a few times. The genes are TRBV7-2 and TRBJ1-5, with 8 bases identical to TRBD1. The CDR3 has 13 amino acids. Germline CDR1 reads SGHTA; CDR2 reads FQGNSA. With 8 bases clipped from V and 5 bases from J, the junction kept 5 bases outside the gene matches. This chain's CDR3 is CASGVTGDQPQHF. As DNA, the CDR3 is TGTGCCAGCGGTGTGACAGGGGATCAGCCCCAGCATTTT.

This clonotype came up a few times. V gene TRBV15 combines with J gene TRBJ2-7; tentative D call: TRBD2 (5 bases). Trimming took 2 bases from V and 4 from J, leaving 18 bases between them. Looked up from germline, CDR1 is LNHNV and CDR2 is YYDKDF (reference sequence). CDR3 length: 16 residues. The CDR3 loop is CATSRIPLGGRYEQYV. For the CDR3, the DNA is TGTGCCACCAGCAGAATACCCCTCGGAGGAAGGTACGAGCAGTACGTC.

This rearrangement joins TRBV5-6 to TRBJ2-1; perhaps TRBD2 as D (6 bases). The germline CDR1 and CDR2 sequences are SGHDT and YYEEEE. The CDR3 length is 12 residues. Trimming cost V 4 bases and J 12 bases, with 14 bases left between them. The CDR3 here is CASSPGLPRQFF. The CDR3 region has the DNA TGTGCCAGCAGCCCGGGACTCCCGAGGCAGTTCTTC.

This clonotype was counted ten times or more. V usage is TRBV15 and J usage is TRBJ2-3; possible D gene TRBD2, 7 bases. V was shortened by 1 base and J by 1 base, with 18 bases between the two germline ends. The germline gives CDR1 LNHNV, CDR2 YYDKDF (reference sequence). The CDR3 is 18 residues long. The CDR3 loop reads CATSRVRGAPDGTDTQYF. CDR3 nucleotide sequence: TGTGCCACCAGCAGAGTACGGGGGGCGCCGGACGGCACAGATACGCAGTATTTT.

The chain has TRBV29-1 and TRBJ2-7; D is undetermined. This CDR3 is 14 amino acids long. The V end lost 6 bases, the J end lost 0 bases, and 15 bases lay between the germline ends. Per the germline V gene, CDR1 is SQVTM and CDR2 is ANQGSEA. The CDR3 here is CSVQSGSSSYEQYF. CDR3 DNA: TGCAGCGTCCAGTCGGGCTCCAGCTCCTACGAGCAGTACTTC.

Only a few counts were recorded for this clonotype. The rearrangement uses TRBV4-2 and TRBJ2-7; D assignment may be TRBD1 or TRBD2 (6 bases each). Germline CDR1 and CDR2: LGHNA and YNFKEQ. With 4 bases removed from V and 0 bases from J, the gap between germline ends came to 16 bases. CDR3 length equals 16 residues. CDR3 nucleotide sequence: TGTGCCAGCAGCCGGGGGGAGCCGGGGGCCTCCTACGAGCAGTACTTC. Translated, it gives CASSRGEPGASYEQYF.

This clonotype was picked up many times. The chain is built from TRBV5-1 and TRBJ2-1; no definite D call. This CDR3 is built from 15 residues. CDR1 and CDR2 from the germline V gene are SGHRS and YFSETQ. Trimming took 0 bases from V and 5 from J, leaving 12 bases between them. The CDR3 DNA sequence: TGCGCCAGCAGCTTGGACGAGCCTACCGACAATGAGCAGTTCTTC. Protein: CASSLDEPTDNEQFF.

This clonotype was observed a single time. The chain couples TRBV6-6 to TRBJ2-5; 9 bases fit TRBD2. V shed 5 bases, J shed 8 bases, and the junction held 15 bases outside the gene matches. Germline V CDR1 and CDR2: MNHNY, SVGAGI (reference sequence). This CDR3 spans 16 amino acids. In DNA form, the CDR3 reads TGTGCCAGCAGTCCCTCGTACGGGACTAGCATAGATACCCAGTACTTC. It specifies CASSPSYGTSIDTQYF.

This clonotype occurred many times. The rearrangement joins TRBV4-2 to TRBJ2-5; D remains ambiguous. The CDR3 sequence is 13 residues long. Trimming stripped 1 base from V and 5 bases from J, with 8 bases between. Germline CDR1 LGHNA, CDR2 YNFKEQ. In DNA, the CDR3 is TGTGCCAGCAGCCAAGTGGTGCAGGAGACCCAGTACTTC. Protein product: CASSQVVQETQYF.